The 8 T cell receptor beta chains in this list originate from one sample, sequenced in a study of CD8+ T cells in alopecia areata. The sequencing template was cDNA reverse transcribed from extracted RNA. The data were produced by immunoSEQ multiplex PCR, yet TCRdb's version contains in-frame clones alone and is incomplete. The data contain about 300,000 clones, 55% to 75% of them singletons. Regarding treatment: oral pan-JAK inhibitor, 5-10 mg twice daily. Sequencing used CD4+ T cells sorted from blood, obtained at week 24, from a patient treated with tofacitinib. The receptors were sampled from a human donor with alopecia areata.

This clone was seen only a few times. V and J are TRBV2 and TRBJ1-1; D remains unclear. Per germline, CDR1 SNHLY and CDR2 FYNNEI. V shed 6 bases and J shed 0 bases, with 8 bases lying between them. The CDR3 contains 13 residues. The CDR3 nucleotides are TGTGCCAGCAGATTGTTCATGAACACTGAAGCTTTCTTT. This codes for CASRLFMNTEAFF.

This clone was detected only a few times. This chain uses TRBV5-1 with TRBJ2-7; 11 bases are shared with TRBD1. The CDR3 is 14 amino acids. Germline V lookup: CDR1 SGHRS, CDR2 YFSETQ. J gave up 4 bases and V 3 bases, and 3 bases lay outside the gene matches. In nucleotides, the CDR3 is TGCGCCAGCAGCTCGGGACAGGGGGGATACGAGCAGTACTTC. Encoded protein: CASSSGQGGYEQYF.

This clone was seen a few times. This chain links TRBV5-1 with TRBJ2-7; 8 bases map to TRBD1. The CDR3 covers 15 residues. The V gene end was trimmed by 0 bases and the J gene end by 7 bases; junction bases not matched to a gene: 9. From germline, CDR1 is SGHRS and CDR2 YFSETQ. For the CDR3, the DNA is TGCGCCAGCAGCTTGGAGGGACAGGAACCTTCGGAGCAGTACTTC. The encoded protein is CASSLEGQEPSEQYF.

This sequence joins TRBV19 and TRBJ2-3, with D perhaps TRBD1 (5 bases). There are 17 residues in the CDR3. Trimming left V 5 bases short and J 2 bases short, with 20 bases between. Germline values: CDR1 LNHDA, CDR2 SQIVND (reference sequence). The CDR3 region is CASSPWTPPTNTDTQYF. The CDR3 bases are TGTGCCAGTAGTCCATGGACACCTCCCACGAACACAGATACGCAGTATTTT.

The CDR3 spells CASSLSGGSSYEQYF. CDR3 DNA sequence: TGCGCCAGCAGCTTGTCAGGCGGGAGCTCCTACGAGCAGTACTTC. The chain is built from TRBV5-1 and TRBJ2-7, with 7 bases aligning to TRBD2. Germline V gene lookup returns CDR1 SGHRS and CDR2 YFSETQ. The CDR3 has 15 residues. The J segment lost 0 bases and the V segment lost 1 base, leaving 4 bases of the junction unmatched.

This rearrangement joins TRBV28 to TRBJ1-4; the D gene is possibly TRBD1 (6 bases). V gave up 2 bases and J gave up 1 base, with 14 bases separating them. Germline V gene data show CDR1 as MDHEN and CDR2 as SYDVKM. The CDR3 consists of 17 residues. The CDR3 DNA sequence: TGTGCCAGCAGTTTAGGTCGAATAGGGGGAACTAATGAAAAACTGTTTTTT. It translates to CASSLGRIGGTNEKLFF.

The CDR3 region has the DNA TGTGCCAGCACGTCTGGGACCCTCTATAATTCACCCCTCCACTTT. Its protein is CASTSGTLYNSPLHF. This chain joins TRBV2 and TRBJ1-6; D may be TRBD1 (5 bases). CDR3 length: 15 amino acids. Germline V gene lookup returns CDR1 SNHLY and CDR2 FYNNEI. V was pared by 7 bases and J by 3 bases, with 13 bases between.

This chain connects TRBV29-1 to TRBJ1-5; D call uncertain. Germline CDR1 reads SQVTM; CDR2 reads ANQGSEA. The germline V and J ends were trimmed by 2 bases and 3 bases, with 8 bases remaining between them. The CDR3 runs 13 residues. The CDR3 DNA reads TGCAGCGTTGAAACGGACGCCAATCAGCCCCAGCATTTT. This gives the protein CSVETDANQPQHF.